This TCR beta chain appears in the sequencing data of a study of cytomegalovirus exposure and HLA in healthy donors. Study-wide results and caveats: Reports indicate that TCR beta sequences accurately predicted the HLA-A and HLA-B alleles of most subjects.

The PCR ran on 60 Vbeta and 13 Jbeta primers. The method was immunoSEQ multiplex PCR; TCRdb's version includes in-frame clones alone and lacks a portion of them. Found here are tens of thousands of clones, 60% to 85% of them singletons; the top ten hold about 3.3%. Trimming cost V 5 bases and J 7 bases, with 15 bases left between them. Germline V gene lookup returns CDR1 SGHVS and CDR2 FNYEAQ. The CDR3 is 15 amino acids. Of note for this clone: Its cognate antigen is unknown.

Sequences were obtained from PBMCs. The chain uses TRBV7-6 and TRBJ1-6, with a tentative D call TRBD1 (6 bases). The clonotype was recovered from a young man in good health and CMV-seronegative. This chain's CDR3 is CASSGRRDKNSPLHF. For the CDR3, the DNA is TGTGCCAGCAGCGGACGCCGGGACAAGAATTCACCCCTCCACTTT.